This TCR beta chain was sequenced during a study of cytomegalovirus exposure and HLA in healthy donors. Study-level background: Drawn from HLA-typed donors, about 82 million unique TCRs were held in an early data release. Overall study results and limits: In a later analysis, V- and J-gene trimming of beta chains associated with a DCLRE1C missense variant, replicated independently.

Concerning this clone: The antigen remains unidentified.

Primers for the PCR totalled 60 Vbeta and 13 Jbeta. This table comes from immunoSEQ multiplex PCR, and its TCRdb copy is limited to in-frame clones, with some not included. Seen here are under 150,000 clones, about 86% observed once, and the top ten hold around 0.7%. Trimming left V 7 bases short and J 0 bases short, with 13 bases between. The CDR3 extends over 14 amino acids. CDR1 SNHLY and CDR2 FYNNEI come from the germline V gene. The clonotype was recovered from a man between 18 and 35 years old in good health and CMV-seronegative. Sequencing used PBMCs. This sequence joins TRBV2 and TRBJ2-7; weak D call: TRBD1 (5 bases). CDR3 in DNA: TGTGCCAGCACCGCAGACAGATACTCCTACGAGCAGTACTTC. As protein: CASTADRYSYEQYF.